This T cell receptor beta chain was retrieved from a study of cytotoxic CD8 clonotypes in ibrutinib-treated CLL. The authors obtained approximately 2 micrograms of genomic DNA from cryopreserved PBMCs for TCR beta libraries. Clones were sequenced by immunoSEQ multiplex PCR, and TCRdb holds only the in-frame ones, with some missing. The table has 65,000 to 85,000 clones, 75% to 90% seen once; the top ten hold less than 45%. Germline V lookup: CDR1 SGHTA, CDR2 FQGTGA. The V and J ends lost 3 bases and 1 base, in that order; junction bases with no gene match: 7. This CDR3 has 16 amino acids. The material sequenced was PBMCs, taken after 24 months of ibrutinib treatment. The sequence came from a human donor with chronic lymphocytic leukemia. The chain uses TRBV7-3 and TRBJ2-3; 7 bases agree with TRBD1. CDR3 amino acids: CASSFGTGVGTDTQYF. Here the CDR3 DNA reads TGTGCCAGCAGCTTCGGAACAGGGGTGGGCACAGATACGCAGTATTTT.